This T cell receptor beta chain was documented in a study of blood T cells in healthy people across ages. The wider study: For every two T cells, template switching captured about one barcoded beta molecule. Whole-study results and caveats: Long-lived and aged donors differed, with more naive CD4+ cells and higher diversity in the long-lived.

This clonotype has just a few counts. The antigen is unknown. The germline CDR1 and CDR2 sequences are SQVTM and ANQGSEA. The CDR3 runs 14 residues. Unmatched junction bases numbered 7, after V lost 4 bases and J lost 5 bases. Primed by a sample-barcoded 5' primer and a J-beta primer mix, a second PCR proceeded for about 6 to 12 cycles. From the 5' RACE reads, TCRdb called clonotypes with MiXCR, one entry per CDR3 protein. The sample holds roughly 1 million distinct CDR3 sequences, approximately 25% seen once. Extractions gave at least 5 micrograms of total RNA per sample. These data were also reused for a study on T cells of mothers and their children. As that study records: Versus unrelated pairs, overlap was slightly higher in related mother-child pairs, without reaching significance.

This rearrangement joins TRBV29-1 to TRBJ2-1; 8 bases fit TRBD2. Sequencing used blood. The TCR comes from a girl aged 2-10 years in good health. CDR3 sequence: CSVVGRGADNEQFF. The CDR3 DNA is TGCAGCGTTGTCGGGCGGGGGGCCGACAATGAGCAGTTCTTC.